Presented here are 20 T cell receptor beta chains from one specimen sequenced in a study of PD-1 and CTLA-4 blockade in melanoma. Assay used: immunoSEQ multiplex PCR; TCRdb lists only in-frame clones, some missing. The data show tens of thousands of clones, with approximately 90% seen just once and about 8% held by the top ten. The sequenced sample was CD8+ T cells from peripheral blood, obtained from a patient given anti-PD-1 treatment. Receptors were obtained from a human donor with melanoma.

The CDR3 here is CASSITSASGSSYNEQFF. CDR3 nucleotide sequence: TGTGCCAGCAGCATTACATCGGCTAGCGGGAGCTCCTACAATGAGCAGTTCTTC. The chain uses TRBV13 and TRBJ2-1, with 10 nucleotides matching TRBD2. Germline trimming cut 5 bases from V and 0 bases from J; bases unmatched to any gene: 10. The CDR3 length is 18 residues. CDR1 and CDR2 from the germline V gene are PRHDT and FYEKMQ (reference sequence).

This chain links TRBV6-4 with TRBJ1-1; possibly TRBD1 for D (6 bases). Deletions cut 8 bases from V and 7 bases from J, with 11 bases between. The CDR3 runs 11 residues. Germline loops: CDR1 MRHNA, CDR2 SNTAGT. CDR3 in amino acids: CASAGGGEAFF. The CDR3 coding sequence is TGTGCCAGCGCCGGAGGGGGTGAAGCTTTCTTT.

The chain employs TRBV5-1 and TRBJ1-3; 7 nucleotides match TRBD1. Germline assignment: CDR1 SGHRS and CDR2 YFSETQ. The CDR3 is 18 residues long. V was clipped by 4 bases and J by 1 base; unmatched bases: 14. The CDR3 region has the DNA TGCGCCAGCAGCCCCGGGGGATGGGACAGACCTTCTGGAAACACCATATATTTT. It codes for CASSPGGWDRPSGNTIYF.

This clone was detected only once. The chain uses TRBV15 and TRBJ2-7; 7 nucleotides match TRBD1. The CDR3 extends over 16 amino acids. Unmatched junction bases numbered 7, after V lost 0 bases and J lost 2 bases. The germline V gene encodes CDR1 LNHNV and CDR2 YYDKDF (reference sequence). The CDR3 nucleotides read TGTGCCACCAGCAGAGACTGGGACAGAGGAGCCTACGAGCAGTACTTC. As protein: CATSRDWDRGAYEQYF.

This clone appeared a single time. This chain connects TRBV6-5 to TRBJ1-1; no clear D gene. The CDR3 consists of 12 residues. Germline V gives CDR1 MNHEY, CDR2 SVGAGI. Trimming shortened V by 7 bases and J by 7 bases, and 13 bases separated the two germline ends. CDR3: CASTGGGVEAFF. As DNA, the CDR3 is TGTGCCAGCACCGGAGGTGGGGTTGAAGCTTTCTTT.

The V and J genes are TRBV6-5 and TRBJ1-5, with unresolved D. Trimming removed 11 bases at V and 0 bases at J, with 14 bases between. CDR3 length equals 14 residues. The V gene's germline CDR1 is MNHEY and CDR2 SVGAGI. The CDR3 bases are TGTGCCGCGCTTTCGGTTCATAGCAATCAGCCCCAGCATTTT. Translated, it gives CAALSVHSNQPQHF.

The V gene is TRBV11-2, the J gene TRBJ1-2; D is uncertain. This CDR3 comprises 14 residues. In germline, CDR1 is SGHAT, CDR2 FQNNGV. V lost 2 bases, J lost 8 bases, and 15 bases lay in between. The CDR3, as DNA: TGTGCCAGCAGCTTATTAGGACCGCAGCTCGGCTACACCTTC. Residues: CASSLLGPQLGYTF. Full variable domain (rest looked up from reference TRBV11-2 and TRBJ1-2): EAGVAQSPRYKIIEKRQSVAFWCNPISGHATLYWYQQILGQGPKLLIQFQNNGVVDDSQLPKDRFSAERLKGVDSTLKIQPAKLEDSAVYLCASSLLGPQLGYTFGSGTRLTVV.

The chain has TRBV15 and TRBJ1-4, with a tentative D call TRBD1 (6 bases). CDR3 length equals 14 residues. Trimming cost V 5 bases and J 0 bases, with 7 bases left between them. Germline CDR1 reads LNHNV; CDR2 reads YYDKDF (reference sequence). DNA for the CDR3: TGTGCCACCAGCGCAGGGGCAACTAATGAAAAACTGTTTTTT. Protein: CATSAGATNEKLFF.

This chain joins TRBV4-2 and TRBJ2-3, with D tentatively TRBD2 (6 bases). Trimming pared 0 bases from V and 4 bases from J, leaving 11 bases between. Germline CDR1 reads LGHNA; CDR2 reads YNFKEQ. The CDR3 is made up of 15 amino acids. CDR3 nucleotide sequence: TGTGCCAGCAGCCAAGATACGGGAGCGGCAGATACGCAGTATTTT. Translated: CASSQDTGAADTQYF.

V is TRBV6-5 and J is TRBJ1-1, with D unresolved. The CDR3 is 14 amino acids. Germline V gene sequence: CDR1 MNHEY, CDR2 SVGAGI. The ends were cut back, 0 bases at V and 2 bases at J, with 7 bases in the middle. In DNA, the CDR3 is TGTGCCAGCAGTTACTCAGATTTCAACACTGAAGCTTTCTTT. The encoded protein is CASSYSDFNTEAFF.

The table lists this clone with a count of one. The chain carries TRBV20-1 and TRBJ1-1; TRBD1 matches 7 bases. There are 11 residues in the CDR3. V was clipped by 8 bases and J by 3 bases; unmatched bases: 3. Germline loops: CDR1 DFQATT, CDR2 SNEGSKA (reference sequence). DNA of the CDR3: TGCAGTTTCGACAGGGACACTGAAGCTTTCTTT. It encodes CSFDRDTEAFF.

V gene TRBV27 combines with J gene TRBJ2-7; no reliable D call. Germline CDR1 reads MNHEY; CDR2 reads SMNVEV (reference sequence). The CDR3 loop spans 13 amino acids. Between the trimmed V and J ends, which lost 4 bases and 4 bases, there was a span of 11 bases. As DNA, the CDR3 is TGTGCCAGCAGTTCCCTCGAGAATTACGAGCAGTACTTC. Its translation: CASSSLENYEQYF.

The chain couples TRBV7-2 to TRBJ2-1, with 8 nucleotides matching TRBD2. V gave up 1 base and J gave up 2 bases; unmatched junction bases: 4. Germline CDR1 and CDR2: SGHTA and FQGNSA. CDR3 size: 16 residues. The chain's CDR3 is CASSLDPGGPYNEQFF. As DNA, the CDR3 is TGTGCCAGCAGCTTAGACCCGGGGGGGCCCTACAATGAGCAGTTCTTC.

There are a few counts of this clone. This rearrangement joins TRBV19 to TRBJ2-5, with 7 bases fitting TRBD2. Trimming at V came to 4 bases and at J to 1 base, leaving 6 bases not matched to a gene. The CDR3 runs to 15 residues. Germline CDR1 LNHDA, CDR2 SQIVND (reference sequence). DNA of the CDR3: TGTGCCAGTAGTAAGCCAGCGGGACTCCAAGAGACCCAGTACTTC. Its protein product is CASSKPAGLQETQYF.

The chain couples TRBV6-5 to TRBJ1-2; D gene ambiguous. Germline CDR1 reads MNHEY; CDR2 reads SVGAGI. The CDR3 has 12 residues. Trimming shortened V by 6 bases and J by 4 bases, and 9 bases separated the two germline ends. The CDR3 DNA sequence: TGTGCCAGCAGAGAGGCCAGCTATGGCTACACCTTC. This encodes CASREASYGYTF.

This rearrangement joins TRBV6-1 to TRBJ1-2; D is unresolved. Between the trimmed V and J ends, which lost 0 bases and 0 bases, there was a span of 8 bases. Germline lookup yields CDR1 MNHNS and CDR2 SASEGT. The CDR3 extends over 15 amino acids. CDR3 sequence: CASSEANNPNYGYTF. CDR3 bases: TGTGCCAGCAGTGAAGCGAACAACCCTAACTATGGCTACACCTTC.

The chain recombines TRBV6-6 with TRBJ1-2; D is possibly TRBD1 (5 bases). The CDR3 is 13 residues long. CDR1 and CDR2 (germline): MNHNY, SVGAGI (reference sequence). The V and J ends lost 5 bases and 6 bases respectively, with 13 bases between them. DNA of the CDR3: TGTGCCAGCAGTGCCGGCGGGGCGGATGGCTACACCTTC. As protein: CASSAGGADGYTF.

V is TRBV6-5 and J is TRBJ1-5; 7 bases map to TRBD1. The germline V gene encodes CDR1 MNHEY and CDR2 SVGAGI. The CDR3 extends over 14 amino acids. V lost 10 bases, J lost 3 bases, and 9 bases stayed unmatched. For the CDR3, the DNA is TGTGCCACAATACCCGGGACAGACAATCAGCCCCAGCATTTT. It yields the protein CATIPGTDNQPQHF.

The chain links TRBV7-9 to TRBJ2-7; D unclear. The germline V gene encodes CDR1 SEHNR and CDR2 FQNEAQ (reference sequence). The germline V and J ends were trimmed by 3 bases and 5 bases, with 11 bases remaining between them. The CDR3 has 13 residues. The DNA of the CDR3 is TGTGCCAGCAGCTTCCCCCCGCCCAACGAGCAGTACTTC. It translates to CASSFPPPNEQYF.

The gene calls are TRBV30 and TRBJ1-3, with a weak D call TRBD1 (6 bases). The CDR3 contains 16 residues. V was pared by 4 bases and J by 3 bases, with 19 bases between. Germline CDR1 reads GTSNPN; CDR2 reads SVGIG (reference sequence). CDR3 loop: CAWIHTGTLNGNTIYF. The CDR3 DNA reads as TGTGCCTGGATTCATACAGGGACCCTGAATGGAAACACCATATATTTT.